These 26 T cell receptor beta chains were all obtained from the same sample, sequenced in a study of cytomegalovirus exposure and HLA in healthy donors. The primer mix had 60 Vbeta and 13 Jbeta primers. This table comes from immunoSEQ multiplex PCR, and its TCRdb copy is limited to in-frame clones, with some not included. The sample has about 150,000 clones; just under 75% are singletons. Material for sequencing was PBMCs. These receptors originate from a young woman in good health and CMV-seronegative.

The J gene is TRBJ1-6, the V gene TRBV11-2; 7 bases line up with TRBD1. The CDR3 covers 17 residues. The ends lost 4 bases at V and 0 bases at J; junction bases unmatched: 6. CDR1 SGHAT and CDR2 FQNNGV come from the germline V gene. The CDR3 protein is CASSSAGQHSYNSPLHF. CDR3 in DNA: TGTGCCAGCAGCTCCGCGGGACAGCACTCCTATAATTCACCCCTCCACTTT.

The gene calls are TRBV7-8 and TRBJ2-5, with D unresolved. The CDR3 length is 12 residues. The V and J ends lost 5 bases and 1 base respectively, with 5 bases between them. Germline CDR1 SGHVS, CDR2 FQNEAQ. As DNA, the CDR3 is TGTGCCAGCAGCCCGCGCCAAGAGACCCAGTACTTC. This translates into CASSPRQETQYF.

This clone was counted a single time. The rearrangement joins TRBV28 to TRBJ2-7; tentatively, D is TRBD2 (7 bases). The germline V gene encodes CDR1 MDHEN and CDR2 SYDVKM. The CDR3 runs to 12 residues. V lost 8 bases, J lost 7 bases, and 15 bases lay in between. DNA of the CDR3: TGTGCCAGCGGGGGGGCCCCCTCTGAGCAGTACTTC. It specifies CASGGAPSEQYF.

This clone has only a few counts. This chain connects TRBV11-2 to TRBJ1-2; TRBD1 is a possible D gene (5 bases). The V gene lost 5 bases and the J gene lost 0 bases, with 19 bases spanning the gap. This CDR3 is 17 amino acids long. The V gene's germline CDR1 is SGHAT and CDR2 FQNNGV. The CDR3 protein is CASSGLLGEDTNYGYTF. As DNA, the CDR3 is TGTGCCAGCAGCGGGTTGTTGGGGGAGGATACTAACTATGGCTACACCTTC. Filled out from reference TRBV11-2 and TRBJ1-2, the complete variable domain reads EAGVAQSPRYKIIEKRQSVAFWCNPISGHATLYWYQQILGQGPKLLIQFQNNGVVDDSQLPKDRFSAERLKGVDSTLKIQPAKLEDSAVYLCASSGLLGEDTNYGYTFGSGTRLTVV.

The chain employs TRBV7-9 and TRBJ2-7, with 9 bases identical to TRBD1. This CDR3 spans 16 amino acids. V was clipped by 6 bases and J by 5 bases; unmatched bases: 14. Per germline, CDR1 SEHNR and CDR2 FQNEAQ (reference sequence). Here the CDR3 DNA reads TGTGCCAGCAGACCCAGCCGGTGGGACAGGGCAGACGAGCAGTACTTC. This translates into CASRPSRWDRADEQYF.

This clone has a single count. The chain employs TRBV7-2 and TRBJ2-7, with no clear D. Germline CDR1 is SGHTA and CDR2 is FQGNSA. V lost 1 base and J 3 bases, leaving 7 bases between the germline ends. CDR3 length: 13 residues. Here the CDR3 reads CASSLESGYEQYF. CDR3 DNA: TGTGCCAGCAGCTTAGAGTCAGGCTACGAGCAGTACTTC.

V gene TRBV20-1 combines with J gene TRBJ1-4; D is unresolved. With 7 bases removed from V and 8 bases from J, the gap between germline ends came to 11 bases. The CDR3 spans 11 residues. Germline V CDR1 and CDR2: DFQATT, SNEGSKA (reference sequence). The CDR3 DNA reads as TGCAGTGTGCCCCGCGAAGAAAAACTGTTTTTT. Translated, it gives CSVPREEKLFF.

This chain joins TRBV19 and TRBJ2-1; 13 bases line up with TRBD2. Germline loops: CDR1 LNHDA, CDR2 SQIVND (reference sequence). The CDR3 extends over 16 amino acids. After removal of 9 bases from V and 5 bases from J, the junction contained 10 bases not matched to a gene. Here the CDR3 DNA reads TGTGCCAGCATCGGACTAGCGGGAGTAGAGGACAATGAGCAGTTCTTC. It codes for CASIGLAGVEDNEQFF.

CDR3 residues: CASSRQVGNTEAFF. The CDR3 DNA sequence: TGTGCCAGCAGCCGACAGGTCGGGAACACTGAAGCTTTCTTT. The chain couples TRBV21-1 to TRBJ1-1; the DNA was not compared with TRBD1, the D call given in the table. TRBV21-1 is annotated as a pseudogene. The CDR3 sequence is 14 residues long.

V and J are TRBV28 and TRBJ1-5; 7 nucleotides match TRBD1. Unmatched junction bases numbered 6, after V lost 6 bases and J lost 7 bases. CDR3 length: 13 amino acids. Germline CDR1 MDHEN, CDR2 SYDVKM. CDR3 sequence reads: CASRSGQRQPQHF. CDR3 DNA sequence: TGTGCCAGCAGATCGGGACAGAGACAGCCCCAGCATTTT.

As regards this clone: The identical CDR3 is also encoded by other nucleotide sequences in the sample. This chain connects TRBV7-9 to TRBJ2-1, with TRBD1 matching over 9 bases. Unmatched junction bases numbered 7, after V lost 5 bases and J lost 5 bases. This CDR3 is built from 15 residues. Germline lookup yields CDR1 SEHNR and CDR2 FQNEAQ (reference sequence). The CDR3 spells CASSPPGTGNNEQFF. CDR3 in DNA: TGTGCCAGCAGCCCTCCTGGGACAGGGAACAATGAGCAGTTCTTC.

About this clone: The identical CDR3 is also encoded by other nucleotide sequences in the sample. V is TRBV7-9 and J is TRBJ2-2; perhaps TRBD1 as D (6 bases). V lost 4 bases and J 0 bases, leaving 9 bases between the germline ends. The CDR3 has 15 residues. Germline values: CDR1 SEHNR, CDR2 FQNEAQ (reference sequence). CDR3 in amino acids: CASSSGETNTGELFF. The CDR3 DNA follows: TGTGCCAGCAGCTCAGGGGAGACGAACACCGGGGAGCTGTTTTTT.

The chain combines TRBV7-2 with TRBJ1-1; TRBD1 aligns across 7 bases. Germline CDR1 reads SGHTA; CDR2 reads FQGNSA. Losses at the gene ends were 5 bases for V and 4 bases for J; bases not matched to a gene: 10. CDR3 size: 15 residues. The CDR3 bases are TGTGCCAGCAGCCCCTTACAGGGGACGATCACTGAAGCTTTCTTT. Amino acids: CASSPLQGTITEAFF.

The V call is TRBV4-3, the J call TRBJ1-6; D might be TRBD1 (5 bases). Trimming took 1 base from V and 7 from J, leaving 8 bases between them. The germline CDR1 and CDR2 sequences are LGHNA and YSLEER. The CDR3 is made up of 14 amino acids. This CDR3 reads CASSQAGRNSPLHF. CDR3 coding DNA: TGCGCCAGCAGCCAAGCAGGGCGAAATTCACCCCTCCACTTT.

This chain joins TRBV29-1 and TRBJ2-1, with D possibly being TRBD1 (6 bases). The CDR3 has 14 amino acids. The germline V and J ends were trimmed by 3 bases and 4 bases, with 13 bases remaining between them. The germline CDR1 and CDR2 sequences are SQVTM and ANQGSEA. In DNA, the CDR3 is TGCAGCGTTGACCTACAGGGATATTACAATGAGCAGTTCTTC. Protein product: CSVDLQGYYNEQFF.

In its sample, this clone was seen a few times. This rearrangement joins TRBV2 to TRBJ1-4, with D perhaps TRBD1 (5 bases). The germline gives CDR1 SNHLY, CDR2 FYNNEI. The CDR3 runs to 17 residues. The V and J ends lost 6 bases and 4 bases respectively, with 21 bases between them. CDR3 in amino acids: CASSLQVPKRGNEKLFF. The CDR3 DNA reads TGTGCCAGCAGCCTACAGGTTCCCAAAAGGGGTAATGAAAAACTGTTTTTT.

This chain uses TRBV6-1 with TRBJ2-1, with D possibly matching TRBD1 (5 bases). Trimming took off 5 bases at V and 14 bases at J, with 13 bases between the two ends. Germline CDR1 MNHNS, CDR2 SASEGT. The CDR3 covers 11 residues. Here the CDR3 DNA reads TGTGCCAGCAGTCCGACAGCCGGCGAGTTCTTC. It translates to CASSPTAGEFF.

The chain carries TRBV9 and TRBJ1-3; weak D call: TRBD1 (6 bases). CDR1 and CDR2 (germline): SGDLS, YYNGEE. This CDR3 region has 14 residues. V dropped 5 bases and J dropped 2 bases, with 11 bases sitting between them. The CDR3 sequence: CASSQKGAGNTIYF. As DNA, the CDR3 is TGTGCCAGCAGTCAAAAGGGGGCTGGAAACACCATATATTTT. The whole variable domain, remainder taken from reference TRBV9 and TRBJ1-3, is DSGVTQTPKHLITATGQRVTLRCSPRSGDLSVYWYQQSLDQGLQFLIQYYNGEERAKGNILERFSAQQFPDLHSELNLSSLELGDSALYFCASSQKGAGNTIYFGEGSWLTVV.

This clone appeared once. The J gene is TRBJ2-1, the V gene TRBV5-1; 7 bases line up with TRBD1. CDR1 SGHRS and CDR2 YFSETQ come from the germline V gene. The CDR3 spans 15 residues. V was clipped by 4 bases and J by 1 base; unmatched bases: 5. CDR3 loop: CASSPTGASYNEQFF. The CDR3 nucleotides read TGCGCCAGCAGCCCCACAGGGGCATCCTACAATGAGCAGTTCTTC.

The chain combines TRBV2 with TRBJ1-6; D is ambiguous. Germline CDR1 and CDR2: SNHLY and FYNNEI. Trimming took off 8 bases at V and 0 bases at J, with 8 bases between the two ends. The CDR3 totals 14 residues. The CDR3 region is CASGQSSYNSPLHF. CDR3 nucleotides: TGTGCCAGCGGGCAGAGCTCCTATAATTCACCCCTCCACTTT.

The V gene is TRBV28, the J gene TRBJ2-4; D is perhaps TRBD1 (5 bases). CDR3 length: 14 amino acids. CDR1 MDHEN and CDR2 SYDVKM come from the germline V gene. Trimming left V 4 bases short and J 6 bases short, with 13 bases between. This CDR3 is CASSSWGGGNIQYF. CDR3 bases: TGTGCCAGCAGTTCTTGGGGCGGCGGAAACATTCAGTACTTC.

This clone was seen once. J is TRBJ2-2 and V is TRBV2; D perhaps matches TRBD2 (5 bases). In germline, CDR1 is SNHLY, CDR2 FYNNEI. Trimming took 2 bases from V and 5 from J, leaving 12 bases between them. The CDR3 runs to 15 residues. The CDR3 here is CASSEYGRGTGELFF. The CDR3 DNA reads as TGTGCCAGCAGTGAATATGGCCGGGGAACCGGGGAGCTGTTTTTT.

This clone was counted only a few times. V is TRBV11-2 and J is TRBJ1-1; D not certain. The V gene lost 2 bases and the J gene lost 1 base, with 8 bases spanning the gap. This CDR3 has 14 residues. Germline assignment: CDR1 SGHAT and CDR2 FQNNGV. CDR3 loop: CASSLSARNTEAFF. The CDR3 DNA reads as TGTGCCAGCAGCTTATCTGCGCGGAACACTGAAGCTTTCTTT.

The genes are TRBV13 and TRBJ2-1; 12 nucleotides align to TRBD2. The CDR3 has 17 residues. V trimming: 5 bases; J trimming: 3 bases; junction bases outside the gene matches: 8. Germline CDR1 and CDR2: PRHDT and FYEKMQ (reference sequence). As DNA, the CDR3 is TGTGCCAGCAGCCCTACGCCGACTAGCGGGAGCTACAATGAGCAGTTCTTC. Protein product: CASSPTPTSGSYNEQFF.

The V and J genes are TRBV25-1 and TRBJ2-7, with 11 bases aligning to TRBD1. Trimming took 5 bases from V and 3 from J; bases not matched to a gene: 6. Germline V gene lookup returns CDR1 MGHDK and CDR2 SYGVNS. CDR3 length: 15 residues. CDR3 DNA sequence: TGTGCCAGCAGTCCTCCGGGACAGGGGGGCTACGAGCAGTACTTC. Translated, it gives CASSPPGQGGYEQYF.

Many counts were recorded for this clone. The sample contains more than one DNA sequence encoding this CDR3. The chain couples TRBV5-1 to TRBJ2-3, with 10 nucleotides matching TRBD2. This CDR3 spans 15 amino acids. V shed 3 bases, J shed 2 bases, and the junction held 3 bases outside the gene matches. Germline V gene sequence: CDR1 SGHRS, CDR2 YFSETQ. The CDR3 DNA follows: TGCGCCAGCAGCTCGGGACTAGCGCACACAGATACGCAGTATTTT. This codes for CASSSGLAHTDTQYF.